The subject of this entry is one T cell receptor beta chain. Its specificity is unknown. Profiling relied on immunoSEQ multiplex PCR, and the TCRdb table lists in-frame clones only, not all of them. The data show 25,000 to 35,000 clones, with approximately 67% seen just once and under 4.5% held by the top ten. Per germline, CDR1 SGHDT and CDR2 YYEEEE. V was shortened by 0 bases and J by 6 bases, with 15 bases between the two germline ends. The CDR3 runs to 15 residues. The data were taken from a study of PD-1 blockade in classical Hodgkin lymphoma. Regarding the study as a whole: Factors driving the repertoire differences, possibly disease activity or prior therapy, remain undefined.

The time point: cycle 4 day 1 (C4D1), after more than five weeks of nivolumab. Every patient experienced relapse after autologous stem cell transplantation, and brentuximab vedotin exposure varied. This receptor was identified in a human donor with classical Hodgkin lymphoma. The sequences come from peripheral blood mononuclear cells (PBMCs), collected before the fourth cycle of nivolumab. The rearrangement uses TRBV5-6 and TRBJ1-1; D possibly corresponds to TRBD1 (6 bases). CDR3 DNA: TGTGCCAGCAGCTTGGCCGGACAGTTCTACGCTGAAGCTTTCTTT. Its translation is CASSLAGQFYAEAFF.